Listed below are T cell receptor beta chains from one sample, sequenced in a study of blood T cell repertoires in COVID-19. Some clones are missing from TCRdb's copy, which holds only in-frame ones; the method was immunoSEQ multiplex PCR. The repertoire has about 380,000 clones, more than 75% of them found once; the top ten carry around 1.1%. The sequencing input was peripheral blood. These receptors came from a human donor with acute or convalescent COVID-19. The donor label of this sample is uncertain. Each CDR3 is given with its conserved first and last residue. Fields, in order: CDR3 protein, J gene, V gene.

CASSPRTGGVGEAFF,TRBJ1-1,TRBV18
CASSDDGVAYNEQFF,TRBJ2-1,TRBV2
CACTLAGGPYEQYF,TRBJ2-7,TRBV30
CASSPDRSSYGYTF,TRBJ1-2,TRBV7-8
CASSSNWGEKYEQYF,TRBJ2-7,TRBV7-6
CAISDRTNEKLFF,TRBJ1-4,TRBV10-3
CASSLGQGSIQPQHF,TRBJ1-5,TRBV5-8
CASSLARSSYEQYF,TRBJ2-7,TRBV11-2
CASGFRTGEQQYF,TRBJ2-7,TRBV12-5
CASRFEQGQNTGELFF,TRBJ2-2,TRBV5-4
CAWSEESSTEAFF,TRBJ1-1,TRBV30